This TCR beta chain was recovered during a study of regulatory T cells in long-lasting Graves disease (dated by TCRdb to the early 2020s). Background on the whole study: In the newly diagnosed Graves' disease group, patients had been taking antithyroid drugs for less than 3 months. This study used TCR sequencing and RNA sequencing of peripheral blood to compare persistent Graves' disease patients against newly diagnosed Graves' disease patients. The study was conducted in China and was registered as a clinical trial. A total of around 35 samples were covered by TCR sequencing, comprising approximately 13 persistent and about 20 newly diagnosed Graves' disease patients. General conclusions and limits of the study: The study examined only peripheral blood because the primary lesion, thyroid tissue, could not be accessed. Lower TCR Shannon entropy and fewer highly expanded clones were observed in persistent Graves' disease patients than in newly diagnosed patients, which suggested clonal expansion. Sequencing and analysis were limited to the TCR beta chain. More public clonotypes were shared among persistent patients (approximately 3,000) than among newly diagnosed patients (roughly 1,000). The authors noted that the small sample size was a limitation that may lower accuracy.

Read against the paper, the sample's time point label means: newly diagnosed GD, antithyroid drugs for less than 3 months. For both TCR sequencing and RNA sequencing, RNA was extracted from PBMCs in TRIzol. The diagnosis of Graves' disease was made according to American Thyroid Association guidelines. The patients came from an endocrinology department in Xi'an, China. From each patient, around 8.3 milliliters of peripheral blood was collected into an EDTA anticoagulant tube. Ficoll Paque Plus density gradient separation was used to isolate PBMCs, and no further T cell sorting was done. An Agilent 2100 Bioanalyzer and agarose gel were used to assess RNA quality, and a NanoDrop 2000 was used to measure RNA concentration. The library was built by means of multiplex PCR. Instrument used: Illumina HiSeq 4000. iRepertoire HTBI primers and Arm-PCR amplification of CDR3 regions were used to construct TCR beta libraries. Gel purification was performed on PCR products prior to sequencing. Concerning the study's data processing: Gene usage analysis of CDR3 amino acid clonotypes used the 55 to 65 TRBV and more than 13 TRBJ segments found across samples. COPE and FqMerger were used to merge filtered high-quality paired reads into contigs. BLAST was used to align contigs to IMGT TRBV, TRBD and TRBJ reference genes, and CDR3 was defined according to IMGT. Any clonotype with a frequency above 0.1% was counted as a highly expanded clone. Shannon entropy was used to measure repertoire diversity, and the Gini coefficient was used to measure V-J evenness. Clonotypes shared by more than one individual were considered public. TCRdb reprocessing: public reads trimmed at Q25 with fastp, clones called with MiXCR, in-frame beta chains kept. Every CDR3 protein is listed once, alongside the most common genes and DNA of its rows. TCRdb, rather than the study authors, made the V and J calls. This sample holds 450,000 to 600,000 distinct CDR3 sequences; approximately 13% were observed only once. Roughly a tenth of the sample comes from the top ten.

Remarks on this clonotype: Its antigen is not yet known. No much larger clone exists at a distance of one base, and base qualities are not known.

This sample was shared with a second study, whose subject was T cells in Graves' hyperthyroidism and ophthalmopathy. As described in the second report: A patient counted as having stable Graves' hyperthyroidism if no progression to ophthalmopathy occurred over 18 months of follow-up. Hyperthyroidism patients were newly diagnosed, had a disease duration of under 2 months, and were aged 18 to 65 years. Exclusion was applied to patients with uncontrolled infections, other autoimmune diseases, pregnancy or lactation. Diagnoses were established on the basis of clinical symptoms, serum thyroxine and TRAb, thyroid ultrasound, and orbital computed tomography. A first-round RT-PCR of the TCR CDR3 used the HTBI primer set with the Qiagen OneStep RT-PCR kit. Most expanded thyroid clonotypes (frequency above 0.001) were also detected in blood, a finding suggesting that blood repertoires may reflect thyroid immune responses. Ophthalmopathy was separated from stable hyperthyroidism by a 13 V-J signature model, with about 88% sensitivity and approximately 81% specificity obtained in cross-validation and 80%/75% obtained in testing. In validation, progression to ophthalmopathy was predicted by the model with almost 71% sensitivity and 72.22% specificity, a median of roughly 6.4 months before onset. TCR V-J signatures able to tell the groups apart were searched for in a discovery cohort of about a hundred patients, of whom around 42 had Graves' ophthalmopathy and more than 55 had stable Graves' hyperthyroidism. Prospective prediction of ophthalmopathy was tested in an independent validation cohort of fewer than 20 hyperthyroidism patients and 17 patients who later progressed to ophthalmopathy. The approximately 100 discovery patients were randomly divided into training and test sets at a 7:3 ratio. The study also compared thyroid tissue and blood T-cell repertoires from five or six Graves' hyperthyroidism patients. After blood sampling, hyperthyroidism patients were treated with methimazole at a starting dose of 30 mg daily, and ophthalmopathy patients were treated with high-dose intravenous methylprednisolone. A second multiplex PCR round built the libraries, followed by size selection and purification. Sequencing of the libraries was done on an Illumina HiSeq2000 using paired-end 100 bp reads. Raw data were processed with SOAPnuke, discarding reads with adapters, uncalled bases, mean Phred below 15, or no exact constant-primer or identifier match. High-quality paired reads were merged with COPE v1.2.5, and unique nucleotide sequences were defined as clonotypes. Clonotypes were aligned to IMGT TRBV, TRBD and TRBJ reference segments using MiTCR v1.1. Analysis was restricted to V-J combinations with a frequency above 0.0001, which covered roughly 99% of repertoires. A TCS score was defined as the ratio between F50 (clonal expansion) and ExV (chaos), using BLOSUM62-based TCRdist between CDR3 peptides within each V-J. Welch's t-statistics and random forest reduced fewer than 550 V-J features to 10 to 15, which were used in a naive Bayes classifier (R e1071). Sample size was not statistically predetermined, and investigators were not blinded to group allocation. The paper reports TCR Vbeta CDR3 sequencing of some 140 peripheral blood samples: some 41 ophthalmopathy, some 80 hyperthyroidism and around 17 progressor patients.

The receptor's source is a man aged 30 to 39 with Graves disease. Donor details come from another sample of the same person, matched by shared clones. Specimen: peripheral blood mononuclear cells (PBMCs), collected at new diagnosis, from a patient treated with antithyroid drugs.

The DNA sequence is TGTGCCAGTAGTATCGTCCCCAAACGGCCCCAGCATTTT. Its product reads: CASSIVPKRPQHF. Recombination connected TRBV19 to TRBJ1-5, with no reliable assignment of the D segment. The CDR3 spans 13 residues, from the cysteine through the phenylalanine. Only the CDR3 region is kept as DNA, spanning 39 bases read in frame from base 1. Taken from the germline V gene (reference sequence), the CDR1 and CDR2 loops are LNHDA and SQIVND. V is cut by 3 bases and J by 9 bases, and the space between the germline ends is 12 bases.